Sequencing of this TCR beta chain was carried out in a study of blood T cell repertoires in COVID-19. Study-level information: Acute and convalescent COVID-19 samples came from the United States, Italy and Spain. T cells, B-cell-depleted T cells, or PBMCs supplied cDNA or gDNA.

This CDR3 has 14 residues. Germline V CDR1 and CDR2: MNHEY, SVGEGT. V shed 5 bases, J shed 3 bases, and the junction held 5 bases outside the gene matches. This clone is a singleton in its sample. Authors' methods: Researchers report that nucleated cell counts were estimated from reference gene primer amplification. Profiling relied on immunoSEQ multiplex PCR, and the TCRdb table lists in-frame clones only, not all of them. The DNA gave D and trimming, while V, J and clone size come from that table. The data hold 70,000 to 85,000 clones, with around 90% observed a single time. Sequenced sample: peripheral blood. The clonotype originates from a human donor in a cohort sampled during active COVID-19. The rearrangement joins TRBV6-2 or TRBV6-3 to TRBJ1-1; TRBD1 matches at 8 bases. CDR3 sequence reads: CASSRRTGYTEAFF. The CDR3 DNA is TGTGCCAGCAGTCGTCGGACAGGGTACACTGAAGCTTTCTTT.